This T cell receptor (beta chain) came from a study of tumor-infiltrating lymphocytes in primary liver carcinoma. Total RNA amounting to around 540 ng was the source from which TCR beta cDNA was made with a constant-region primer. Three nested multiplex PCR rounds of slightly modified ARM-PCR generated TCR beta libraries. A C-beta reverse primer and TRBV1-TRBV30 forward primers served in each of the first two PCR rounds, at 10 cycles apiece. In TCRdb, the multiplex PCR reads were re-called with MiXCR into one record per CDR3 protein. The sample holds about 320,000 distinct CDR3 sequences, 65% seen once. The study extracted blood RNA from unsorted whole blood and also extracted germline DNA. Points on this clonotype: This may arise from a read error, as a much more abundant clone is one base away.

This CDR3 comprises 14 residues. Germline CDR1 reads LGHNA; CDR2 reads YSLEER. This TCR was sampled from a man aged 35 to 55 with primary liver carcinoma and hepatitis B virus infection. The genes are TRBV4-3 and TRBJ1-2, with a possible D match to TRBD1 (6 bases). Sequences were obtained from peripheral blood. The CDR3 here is CASSQDRRQAGSTF. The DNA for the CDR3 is TGCGCCAGCAGCCAAGATCGAAGACAGGCTGGCTCCACCTTC.